Listed below are T cell receptor beta chains from one sample, sequenced in a study of regulatory T cells in long-lasting Graves disease. TCRdb re-called the multiplex PCR reads through MiXCR, storing one row per CDR3 protein. The sample consists of approximately 250,000 distinct CDR3 sequences, around 20% of them appearing once. The sequencing used peripheral blood mononuclear cells (PBMCs), collected at new diagnosis, from a patient treated with antithyroid drugs. The receptor set was obtained from a female donor with Graves disease. The CDR3 runs from the conserved cysteine through the conserved F or W. Each record gives: CDR3 protein, CDR3 DNA, D gene, V gene, J gene, clone size. D genes are given only for firm matches. Size values are once, few and many counts, or a class for expanded clones, and some rows have none.

CDR3 protein: CASSGTGGNNEQFF; CDR3 DNA: TGTGCCAGCTCCGGGACAGGGGGCAATAATGAGCAGTTCTTC; D gene: TRBD1; V gene: TRBV12-3/TRBV12-4; J gene: TRBJ2-1; clone size: .
CDR3 protein: CSPLARTAHQETQYF; CDR3 DNA: TGCAGCCCCTTGGCCCGGACAGCACACCAAGAGACCCAGTACTTC; D gene: .; V gene: TRBV20-1; J gene: TRBJ2-5; clone size: .
CDR3 protein: CASSPRGSGADTQYF; CDR3 DNA: TGTGCCAGCAGCCCCCGCGGGAGCGGGGCAGATACGCAGTATTTT; D gene: TRBD2; V gene: TRBV28; J gene: TRBJ2-3; clone size: many
CDR3 protein: CASSIGGRSGDTQYF; CDR3 DNA: TGTGCCAGTAGTATAGGTGGGCGAAGCGGGGATACGCAGTATTTT; D gene: .; V gene: TRBV19; J gene: TRBJ2-3; clone size: .
CDR3 protein: CASSLGPDGYTF; CDR3 DNA: TGTGCCAGCAGCTTAGGGCCAGATGGCTACACCTTC; D gene: .; V gene: TRBV7-2; J gene: TRBJ1-2; clone size: many
CDR3 protein: CASSPLPRSPLHF; CDR3 DNA: TGTGCCAGCAGCCCTCTGCCCCGGTCACCCCTCCACTTT; D gene: .; V gene: TRBV11-2; J gene: TRBJ1-6; clone size: .
CDR3 protein: CSARWTGKNTEAFF; CDR3 DNA: TGCAGTGCTAGGTGGACAGGGAAGAACACTGAAGCTTTCTTT; D gene: TRBD1; V gene: TRBV20-1; J gene: TRBJ1-1; clone size: many
CDR3 protein: CASEQVSPQTQYF; CDR3 DNA: TGTGCCAGCGAACAGGTTTCCCCCCAGACCCAGTACTTC; D gene: .; V gene: TRBV28; J gene: TRBJ2-5; clone size: many
CDR3 protein: CASSSYDSLYEQYF; CDR3 DNA: TGCGCCAGCAGCTCATACGACAGCCTCTACGAGCAGTACTTC; D gene: .; V gene: TRBV5-1; J gene: TRBJ2-7; clone size: many
CDR3 protein: CAWSAGFDSPLHF; CDR3 DNA: TGTGCCTGGAGCGCAGGGTTTGACTCACCCCTCCACTTT; D gene: .; V gene: TRBV30; J gene: TRBJ1-6; clone size: many
CDR3 protein: CASSQTGARGRLFF; CDR3 DNA: TGTGCCAGCAGCCAGACAGGTGCACGTGGGAGACTGTTTTTT; D gene: .; V gene: TRBV14; J gene: TRBJ1-4; clone size: many
CDR3 protein: CASSPSTTGELFF; CDR3 DNA: TGTGCCAGCAGCCCGTCCACCACCGGGGAGCTGTTTTTT; D gene: .; V gene: TRBV7-9; J gene: TRBJ2-2; clone size: .
CDR3 protein: CASSSIAPAPGGYTF; CDR3 DNA: TGCGCCAGCAGCTCAATCGCACCGGCCCCGGGGGGCTACACCTTC; D gene: .; V gene: TRBV4-1; J gene: TRBJ1-2; clone size: few
CDR3 protein: CASSLRDRGPNEQFF; CDR3 DNA: TGTGCCAGCAGCCTCCGGGACAGGGGACCCAATGAGCAGTTCTTC; D gene: TRBD1; V gene: TRBV7-3; J gene: TRBJ2-1; clone size: many
CDR3 protein: CASSSGTGSDEQYF; CDR3 DNA: TGTGCCAGCAGTTCCGGGACAGGATCCGACGAGCAGTACTTC; D gene: TRBD1; V gene: TRBV27; J gene: TRBJ2-7; clone size: .
CDR3 protein: CSARSGGGIMNTEAFF; CDR3 DNA: TGCAGTGCTAGGTCCGGGGGCGGCATCATGAACACTGAAGCTTTCTTT; D gene: .; V gene: TRBV20-1; J gene: TRBJ1-1; clone size: many
CDR3 protein: CASSPLRGSSYNEQFF; CDR3 DNA: TGTGCCAGCAGCCCCTTGAGGGGGAGCTCCTACAATGAGCAGTTCTTC; D gene: .; V gene: TRBV7-9; J gene: TRBJ2-1; clone size: many
CDR3 protein: CASSAGLPNTGELFF; CDR3 DNA: TGTGCCAGCAGTGCGGGACTCCCTAACACCGGGGAGCTGTTTTTT; D gene: .; V gene: TRBV6-1; J gene: TRBJ2-2; clone size: many
CDR3 protein: CASSLAWDRDGETQYF; CDR3 DNA: TGCGCCAGCAGCTTGGCCTGGGACAGGGATGGGGAGACCCAGTACTTC; D gene: TRBD1; V gene: TRBV5-1; J gene: TRBJ2-5; clone size: many
CDR3 protein: CASSSGRGYGYTF; CDR3 DNA: TGTGCCAGCAGTTCTGGCCGGGGCTATGGCTACACCTTC; D gene: .; V gene: TRBV28; J gene: TRBJ1-2; clone size: few
CDR3 protein: CASSTGRLQAQGGEQFF; CDR3 DNA: TGCGCCAGCAGCACCGGACGTCTCCAAGCTCAGGGGGGGGAGCAGTTCTTC; D gene: .; V gene: TRBV5-1; J gene: TRBJ2-1; clone size: .
CDR3 protein: CASSLLQGSNQPQHF; CDR3 DNA: TGTGCCAGCAGCTTATTGCAGGGTAGCAATCAGCCCCAGCATTTT; D gene: .; V gene: TRBV11-2; J gene: TRBJ1-5; clone size: .
CDR3 protein: CASSTGGRTYEQYF; CDR3 DNA: TGTGCCAGCAGCACAGGGGGTCGCACCTACGAGCAGTACTTC; D gene: TRBD1; V gene: TRBV28; J gene: TRBJ2-7; clone size: many
CDR3 protein: CASSLRQGENTEAFF; CDR3 DNA: TGTGCCAGCAGCCTCCGACAGGGGGAGAACACTGAAGCTTTCTTT; D gene: TRBD1; V gene: TRBV12-3/TRBV12-4; J gene: TRBJ1-1; clone size: many
CDR3 protein: CASSLAPGTWETQYF; CDR3 DNA: TGTGCCAGCAGCTTAGCTCCAGGGACTTGGGAGACCCAGTACTTC; D gene: .; V gene: TRBV7-2; J gene: TRBJ2-5; clone size: many
CDR3 protein: CASSPSRLHSTDTQYF; CDR3 DNA: TGTGCCAGCTCACCATCCAGGCTCCATAGCACAGATACGCAGTATTTT; D gene: .; V gene: TRBV18; J gene: TRBJ2-3; clone size: many
CDR3 protein: CASSPRQPSYEQYF; CDR3 DNA: TGTGCCAGCAGTCCCAGACAGCCTAGCTACGAGCAGTACTTC; D gene: .; V gene: TRBV28; J gene: TRBJ2-7; clone size: many
CDR3 protein: CASSVAGDTDTQYF; CDR3 DNA: TGTGCCAGTAGTGTGGCGGGCGACACAGATACGCAGTATTTT; D gene: .; V gene: TRBV19; J gene: TRBJ2-3; clone size: .
CDR3 protein: CASSLFDWNYGYTF; CDR3 DNA: TGTGCCAGCAGCCTATTTGATTGGAACTATGGCTACACCTTC; D gene: .; V gene: TRBV14; J gene: TRBJ1-2; clone size: many
CDR3 protein: CASSLFGTSGSYEQYF; CDR3 DNA: TGTGCCAGCAGCCTATTCGGGACTAGCGGGAGTTACGAGCAGTACTTC; D gene: TRBD2; V gene: TRBV7-2; J gene: TRBJ2-7; clone size: .
CDR3 protein: CASSLEDSYGYTF; CDR3 DNA: TGTGCCAGCAGCTTAGAGGACTCCTATGGCTACACCTTC; D gene: .; V gene: TRBV7-2; J gene: TRBJ1-2; clone size: many
CDR3 protein: CATSRQGGQLDEQYF; CDR3 DNA: TGTGCCACCAGCAGACAGGGAGGGCAGTTGGACGAGCAGTACTTC; D gene: TRBD2; V gene: TRBV15; J gene: TRBJ2-7; clone size: many
CDR3 protein: CASSHPLGAQETQYF; CDR3 DNA: TGTGCCAGCAGTCACCCCCTGGGGGCACAAGAGACCCAGTACTTC; D gene: .; V gene: TRBV6-1; J gene: TRBJ2-5; clone size: many
CDR3 protein: CSASRVAGRREPNEQYF; CDR3 DNA: TGCAGTGCCTCAAGGGTAGCGGGACGGAGAGAGCCCAACGAGCAGTACTTC; D gene: TRBD2; V gene: TRBV20-1; J gene: TRBJ2-7; clone size: many
CDR3 protein: CASSTPSGPSTDTQYF; CDR3 DNA: TGTGCCAGCAGCACTCCTAGCGGACCTAGCACAGATACGCAGTATTTT; D gene: TRBD2; V gene: TRBV7-9; J gene: TRBJ2-3; clone size: many